Listed below are T cell receptor beta chains from one sample, sequenced in a study of T-cell reconstitution after alpha-beta-depleted transplantation in children. TCRdb called the PCR reads again in MiXCR, with one record for every CDR3 protein. The profile shows 780,000 or so distinct CDR3 sequences, 15% to 20% of them singletons. The sequences come from PBMCs, mostly from graft donor cells, collected 360 days after TCRalphabeta/CD19-depleted stem cell transplant. These receptors were taken from a male patient aged 10 to 17 who had a stem cell transplant for acute lymphoblastic leukemia, so the T cells may come from the graft donor. The CDR3 runs from the conserved cysteine through the conserved F or W. The D gene is left open where the match is weak. Some rows mark clone size as missing; the rest say once, few, many or name a class of expanded clone.

j_gene: TRBJ2-2; d_gene: NA; abundance: few; v_gene: TRBV24-1; CDR3aa: CATSATQGQDTGELFF; CDR3nt: TGTGCCACCAGCGCCACCCAGGGGCAGGACACCGGGGAGCTGTTTTTT
j_gene: TRBJ2-7; d_gene: TRBD2; abundance: few; v_gene: TRBV25-1; CDR3aa: CASKLAGSYEQYF; CDR3nt: TGTGCCAGCAAACTAGCGGGGTCCTACGAGCAGTACTTC
j_gene: TRBJ2-2; d_gene: NA; abundance: once; v_gene: TRBV3-1; CDR3aa: CASCLVPRSTDYTGELFF; CDR3nt: TGTGCCAGCTGTCTCGTTCCGCGTTCGACAGATTACACCGGGGAGCTGTTTTTT
j_gene: TRBJ2-3; d_gene: NA; abundance: few; v_gene: TRBV20-1; CDR3aa: CSARDSRVSTDTQYF; CDR3nt: TGCAGTGCTAGAGATTCAAGGGTTAGCACAGATACGCAGTATTTT
j_gene: TRBJ1-2; d_gene: TRBD1; abundance: few; v_gene: TRBV5-1; CDR3aa: CASSGTGTGELYTF; CDR3nt: TGCGCCAGCAGCGGGACCGGGACAGGGGAACTCTACACCTTC
j_gene: TRBJ2-2; d_gene: TRBD1; abundance: many; v_gene: TRBV12-3/TRBV12-4; CDR3aa: CASSPRDRLTGELFF; CDR3nt: TGTGCCAGCAGCCCCCGGGACAGGCTAACCGGGGAGCTGTTTTTT
j_gene: TRBJ2-1; d_gene: TRBD2; abundance: NA; v_gene: TRBV20-1; CDR3aa: CSASGTSGPYNEQFF; CDR3nt: TGCAGTGCTAGCGGGACTAGCGGGCCCTACAATGAGCAGTTCTTC
j_gene: TRBJ1-5; d_gene: NA; abundance: NA; v_gene: TRBV6-1; CDR3aa: CASSLGQISNQPQHF; CDR3nt: TGTGCCAGCAGCCTCGGACAGATTAGCAATCAGCCCCAGCATTTT
j_gene: TRBJ2-1; d_gene: TRBD2; abundance: few; v_gene: TRBV18; CDR3aa: CASSPPFVGGGNEQFF; CDR3nt: TGTGCCAGCTCTCCCCCTTTCGTGGGGGGGGGTAATGAGCAGTTCTTC
j_gene: TRBJ2-1; d_gene: NA; abundance: few; v_gene: TRBV5-1; CDR3aa: CASSEPDNNEQFF; CDR3nt: TGCGCCAGCAGCGAGCCTGACAACAATGAGCAGTTCTTC
j_gene: TRBJ2-1; d_gene: NA; abundance: NA; v_gene: TRBV18; CDR3aa: CASSPSGRESYNEQFF; CDR3nt: TGTGCCAGCTCACCATCGGGCAGGGAAAGCTACAATGAGCAGTTCTTC
j_gene: TRBJ2-1; d_gene: NA; abundance: many; v_gene: TRBV10-3; CDR3aa: CAISANNEQFF; CDR3nt: TGTGCCATCAGTGCAAACAATGAGCAGTTCTTC
j_gene: TRBJ2-3; d_gene: NA; abundance: many; v_gene: TRBV29-1; CDR3aa: CSVARDSTDTQYF; CDR3nt: TGCAGCGTTGCCCGGGACAGCACAGATACGCAGTATTTT
j_gene: TRBJ2-7; d_gene: TRBD1; abundance: few; v_gene: TRBV7-6; CDR3aa: CASSLVTGETPYEQYF; CDR3nt: TGTGCCAGCAGCTTAGTCACAGGGGAGACCCCCTACGAGCAGTACTTC
j_gene: TRBJ2-7; d_gene: NA; abundance: NA; v_gene: TRBV10-2; CDR3aa: CASSYGTYYEQYF; CDR3nt: TGCGCCAGCAGTTACGGGACTTACTACGAGCAGTACTTC
j_gene: TRBJ2-3; d_gene: TRBD1; abundance: NA; v_gene: TRBV14; CDR3aa: CASSQDTSGQPTDTQYF; CDR3nt: TGTGCCAGCAGCCAAGACACCTCGGGACAGCCCACAGATACGCAGTATTTT
j_gene: TRBJ2-1; d_gene: TRBD2; abundance: few; v_gene: TRBV18; CDR3aa: CASSPRAGVSNEQFF; CDR3nt: TGTGCCAGCTCACCGCGAGCGGGAGTGTCCAATGAGCAGTTCTTC
j_gene: TRBJ2-4; d_gene: NA; abundance: few; v_gene: TRBV20-1; CDR3aa: CSARGTLAKNIQYF; CDR3nt: TGCAGTGCTAGAGGGACCCTAGCCAAAAACATTCAGTACTTC
j_gene: TRBJ2-7; d_gene: TRBD1; abundance: NA; v_gene: TRBV7-7; CDR3aa: CASSLEAGGYHEQYF; CDR3nt: TGTGCCAGCAGCTTAGAGGCAGGGGGCTACCACGAGCAGTACTTC
j_gene: TRBJ1-2; d_gene: NA; abundance: NA; v_gene: TRBV21-1; CDR3aa: CASLGTGPYGYTF; CDR3nt: TGTGCCAGCCTCGGGACAGGACCCTATGGCTACACCTTC
j_gene: TRBJ2-1; d_gene: NA; abundance: NA; v_gene: TRBV29-1; CDR3aa: CSVSVVYNEQFF; CDR3nt: TGCAGCGTTTCCGTGGTCTACAATGAGCAGTTCTTC
j_gene: TRBJ1-3; d_gene: NA; abundance: few; v_gene: TRBV12-3/TRBV12-4; CDR3aa: CASSLGGRRTYTIYF; CDR3nt: TGTGCCAGCAGTTTAGGGGGACGCCGGACCTACACCATATATTTT
j_gene: TRBJ2-3; d_gene: NA; abundance: NA; v_gene: TRBV5-6; CDR3aa: CASSLLRGSDTQYF; CDR3nt: TGTGCCAGCAGCTTGTTAAGAGGTTCAGATACGCAGTATTTT
j_gene: TRBJ2-3; d_gene: NA; abundance: many; v_gene: TRBV27; CDR3aa: CASDGGGDTQYF; CDR3nt: TGTGCCAGCGATGGAGGGGGAGATACGCAGTATTTT
j_gene: TRBJ2-2; d_gene: NA; abundance: NA; v_gene: TRBV7-9; CDR3aa: CASGLMNTGELFF; CDR3nt: TGTGCCAGCGGACTCATGAACACCGGGGAGCTGTTTTTT
j_gene: TRBJ1-4; d_gene: NA; abundance: few; v_gene: TRBV20-1; CDR3aa: CSARDPRGGNEKLFF; CDR3nt: TGCAGTGCTAGAGATCCCAGGGGTGGTAATGAAAAACTGTTTTTT
j_gene: TRBJ2-7; d_gene: TRBD1; abundance: NA; v_gene: TRBV28; CDR3aa: CASRVWGQGVFEQYF; CDR3nt: TGTGCCAGCAGGGTATGGGGACAGGGCGTCTTCGAGCAGTACTTC
j_gene: TRBJ2-7; d_gene: NA; abundance: NA; v_gene: TRBV27; CDR3aa: CASSLTRTYEQYF; CDR3nt: TGTGCCAGCAGTTTAACTCGTACCTACGAGCAGTACTTC
j_gene: TRBJ2-1; d_gene: NA; abundance: NA; v_gene: TRBV18; CDR3aa: CASSLRLVPDNEQFF; CDR3nt: TGTGCCAGCTCACTTAGACTAGTACCGGACAATGAGCAGTTCTTC
j_gene: TRBJ1-2; d_gene: NA; abundance: NA; v_gene: TRBV5-1; CDR3aa: CASSLDHGGPVGYTF; CDR3nt: TGCGCCAGCAGCTTGGACCACGGGGGCCCTGTGGGCTACACCTTC
j_gene: TRBJ2-7; d_gene: TRBD2; abundance: few; v_gene: TRBV5-1; CDR3aa: CASISGGPYEQYF; CDR3nt: TGCGCCAGCATTTCGGGAGGGCCCTACGAGCAGTACTTC
j_gene: TRBJ2-3; d_gene: NA; abundance: many; v_gene: TRBV11-2; CDR3aa: CASSTGLSSTDTQYF; CDR3nt: TGTGCCAGCAGCACTGGGCTTTCGAGCACAGATACGCAGTATTTT
j_gene: TRBJ2-7; d_gene: TRBD2; abundance: NA; v_gene: TRBV14; CDR3aa: CASSQVLPTGGRGAGNFYEQYF; CDR3nt: TGTGCCAGCAGCCAAGTCCTCCCAACGGGGGGGCGCGGGGCGGGGAACTTCTACGAGCAGTACTTC
j_gene: TRBJ2-4; d_gene: TRBD2; abundance: few; v_gene: TRBV25-1; CDR3aa: CASSSQSGGIAKNIQYF; CDR3nt: TGTGCCAGCAGCTCCCAGAGCGGGGGTATAGCCAAAAACATTCAGTACTTC
j_gene: TRBJ2-1; d_gene: NA; abundance: many; v_gene: TRBV29-1; CDR3aa: CSVEGMDHINEQFF; CDR3nt: TGCAGCGTTGAGGGAATGGACCACATAAATGAGCAGTTCTTC
j_gene: TRBJ2-1; d_gene: TRBD1; abundance: NA; v_gene: TRBV12-3/TRBV12-4; CDR3aa: CASRPPGTAHSYNEQFF; CDR3nt: TGTGCCAGCAGGCCCCCCGGGACAGCCCATTCTTACAATGAGCAGTTCTTC
j_gene: TRBJ2-7; d_gene: NA; abundance: few; v_gene: TRBV4-2; CDR3aa: CASRGAGRYEQYF; CDR3nt: TGTGCCAGCAGGGGAGCAGGCCGCTACGAGCAGTACTTC
j_gene: TRBJ2-1; d_gene: NA; abundance: few; v_gene: TRBV5-5; CDR3aa: CASSAQVGSRSSYNEQFF; CDR3nt: TGTGCCAGCAGCGCCCAGGTTGGTAGCAGGAGCTCCTACAATGAGCAGTTCTTC
j_gene: TRBJ2-7; d_gene: NA; abundance: NA; v_gene: TRBV5-1; CDR3aa: CASSLVPGPDQEQYF; CDR3nt: TGCGCCAGCAGCTTGGTTCCGGGGCCTGATCAAGAGCAGTACTTC
j_gene: TRBJ2-5; d_gene: NA; abundance: NA; v_gene: TRBV5-1; CDR3aa: CASSFSTAPQETQYF; CDR3nt: TGCGCCAGCAGCTTTAGCACAGCTCCACAAGAGACCCAGTACTTC
j_gene: TRBJ1-5; d_gene: NA; abundance: many; v_gene: TRBV12-3/TRBV12-4; CDR3aa: CASSFPVGNQPQHF; CDR3nt: TGTGCCAGCAGCTTCCCGGTGGGCAATCAGCCCCAGCATTTT
j_gene: TRBJ1-1; d_gene: NA; abundance: many; v_gene: TRBV5-1; CDR3aa: CASSLEADYTEAFF; CDR3nt: TGCGCCAGCAGCTTGGAGGCTGACTACACTGAAGCTTTCTTT
j_gene: TRBJ2-3; d_gene: NA; abundance: few; v_gene: TRBV7-8; CDR3aa: CASSLVEGMADTQYF; CDR3nt: TGTGCCAGCAGCTTAGTGGAGGGAATGGCAGATACGCAGTATTTT
j_gene: TRBJ2-7; d_gene: NA; abundance: few; v_gene: TRBV7-9; CDR3aa: CASSYIGESEQYF; CDR3nt: TGTGCCAGCAGCTACATAGGTGAAAGCGAGCAGTACTTC
j_gene: TRBJ2-5; d_gene: NA; abundance: few; v_gene: TRBV10-3; CDR3aa: CAISGDRGSQETQYF; CDR3nt: TGTGCCATCAGTGGCGACAGAGGATCCCAAGAGACCCAGTACTTC
j_gene: TRBJ2-2; d_gene: NA; abundance: NA; v_gene: TRBV5-1; CDR3aa: CASSYDRGELFF; CDR3nt: TGCGCCAGCAGCTATGATCGGGGGGAGCTGTTTTTT
j_gene: TRBJ2-3; d_gene: NA; abundance: NA; v_gene: TRBV12-3/TRBV12-4; CDR3aa: CASSLARGRSTDTQYF; CDR3nt: TGTGCCAGCAGTTTAGCGAGGGGTCGAAGCACAGATACGCAGTATTTT